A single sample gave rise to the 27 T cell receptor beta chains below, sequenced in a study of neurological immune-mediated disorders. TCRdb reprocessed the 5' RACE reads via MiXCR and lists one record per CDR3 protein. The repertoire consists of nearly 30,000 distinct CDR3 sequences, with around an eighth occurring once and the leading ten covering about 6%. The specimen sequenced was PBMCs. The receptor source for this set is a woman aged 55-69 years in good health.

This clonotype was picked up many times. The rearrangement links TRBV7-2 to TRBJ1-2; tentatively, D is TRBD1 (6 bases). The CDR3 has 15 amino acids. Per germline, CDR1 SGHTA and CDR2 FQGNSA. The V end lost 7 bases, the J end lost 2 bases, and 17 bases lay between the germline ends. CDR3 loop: CASTSGGAMNYGYTF. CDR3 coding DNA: TGTGCCAGCACCTCGGGGGGGGCAATGAACTATGGCTACACCTTC. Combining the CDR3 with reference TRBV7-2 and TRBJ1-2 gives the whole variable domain GAGVSQSPSNKVTEKGKDVELRCDPISGHTALYWYRQSLGQGLEFLIYFQGNSAPDKSGLPSDRFSAERTGGSVSTLTIQRTQQEDSAVYLCASTSGGAMNYGYTFGSGTRLTVV.

Written as DNA, the CDR3 is TGTGCCATCGACCCGGGGAGCGGGGAGTTGGAGCAGTACTTC. Amino acid sequence: CAIDPGSGELEQYF. The rearrangement links TRBV10-3 to TRBJ2-7; 7 bases match TRBD2. The J segment lost 7 bases and the V segment lost 8 bases, leaving 14 bases of the junction unmatched. The CDR3 contains 14 residues. Germline assignment: CDR1 ENHRY and CDR2 SYGVKD.

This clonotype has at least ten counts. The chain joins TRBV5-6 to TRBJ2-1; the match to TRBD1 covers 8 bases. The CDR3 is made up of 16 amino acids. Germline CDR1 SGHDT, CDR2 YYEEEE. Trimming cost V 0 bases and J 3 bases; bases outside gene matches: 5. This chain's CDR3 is CASSLDQGAFYNEQFF. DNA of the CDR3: TGTGCCAGCAGCTTGGACCAGGGGGCTTTCTACAATGAGCAGTTCTTC.

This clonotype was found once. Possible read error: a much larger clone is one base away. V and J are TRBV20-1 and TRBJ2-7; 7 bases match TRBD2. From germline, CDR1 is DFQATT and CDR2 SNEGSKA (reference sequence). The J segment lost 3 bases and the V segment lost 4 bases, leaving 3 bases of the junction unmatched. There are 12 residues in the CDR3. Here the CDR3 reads CSANRGDYEQYF. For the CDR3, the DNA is TGCAGTGCTAATCGGGGGGACTACGAGCAGTACTTC.

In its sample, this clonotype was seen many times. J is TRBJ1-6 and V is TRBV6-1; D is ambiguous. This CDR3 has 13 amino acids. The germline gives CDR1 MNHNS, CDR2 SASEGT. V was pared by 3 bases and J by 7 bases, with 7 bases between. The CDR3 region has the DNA TGTGCCAGCAGTGAGGTGGGGAATTCACCCCTCCACTTT. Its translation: CASSEVGNSPLHF.

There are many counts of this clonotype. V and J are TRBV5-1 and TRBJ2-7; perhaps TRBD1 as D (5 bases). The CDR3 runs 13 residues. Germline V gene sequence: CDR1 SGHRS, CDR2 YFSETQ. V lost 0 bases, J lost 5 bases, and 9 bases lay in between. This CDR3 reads CASSLERGNEQYF. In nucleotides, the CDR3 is TGCGCCAGCAGCTTGGAAAGGGGCAACGAGCAGTACTTC.

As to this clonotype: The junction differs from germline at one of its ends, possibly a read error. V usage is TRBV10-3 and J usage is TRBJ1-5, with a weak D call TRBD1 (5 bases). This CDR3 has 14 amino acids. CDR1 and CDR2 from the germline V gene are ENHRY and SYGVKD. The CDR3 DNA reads TGTGCCATCGGCCGGGCGAGGGGAGATCAGCCACAGCATTTT. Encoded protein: CAIGRARGDQPQHF.

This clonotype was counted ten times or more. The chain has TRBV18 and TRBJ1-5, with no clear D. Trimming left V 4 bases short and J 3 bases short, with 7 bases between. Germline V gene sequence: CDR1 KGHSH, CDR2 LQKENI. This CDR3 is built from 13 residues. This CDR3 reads CASSQDYNQPQHF. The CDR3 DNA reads TGTGCCAGCTCACAGGATTACAATCAGCCCCAGCATTTT.

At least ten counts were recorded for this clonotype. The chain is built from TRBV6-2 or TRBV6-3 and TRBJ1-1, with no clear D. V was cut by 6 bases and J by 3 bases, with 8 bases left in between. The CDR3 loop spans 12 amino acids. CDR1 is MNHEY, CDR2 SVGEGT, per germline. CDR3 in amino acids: CASSPGDTEAFF. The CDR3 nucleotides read TGTGCCAGCAGCCCCGGGGACACTGAAGCTTTCTTT.

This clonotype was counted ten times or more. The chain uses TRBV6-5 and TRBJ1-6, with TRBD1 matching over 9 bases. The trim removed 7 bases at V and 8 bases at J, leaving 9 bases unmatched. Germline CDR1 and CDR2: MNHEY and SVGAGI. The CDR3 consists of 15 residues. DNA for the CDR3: TGTGCCAGCAATCCCCTGACAGGGGGGGATTCACCCCTCCACTTT. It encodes CASNPLTGGDSPLHF.

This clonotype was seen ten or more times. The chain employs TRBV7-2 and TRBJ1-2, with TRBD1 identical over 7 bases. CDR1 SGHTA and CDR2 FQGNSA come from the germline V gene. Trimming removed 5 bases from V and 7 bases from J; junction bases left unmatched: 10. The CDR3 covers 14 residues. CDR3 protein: CASSLGTASGGYTF. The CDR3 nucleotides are TGTGCCAGCAGCCTTGGGACAGCCAGCGGTGGCTACACCTTC.

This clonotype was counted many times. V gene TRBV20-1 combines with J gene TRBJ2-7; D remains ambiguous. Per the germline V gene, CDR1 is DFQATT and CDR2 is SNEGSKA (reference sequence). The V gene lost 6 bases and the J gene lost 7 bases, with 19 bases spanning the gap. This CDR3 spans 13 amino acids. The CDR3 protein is CSAGGLPPAEQYF. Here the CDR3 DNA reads TGCAGTGCCGGCGGTCTGCCCCCGGCGGAGCAGTACTTC.

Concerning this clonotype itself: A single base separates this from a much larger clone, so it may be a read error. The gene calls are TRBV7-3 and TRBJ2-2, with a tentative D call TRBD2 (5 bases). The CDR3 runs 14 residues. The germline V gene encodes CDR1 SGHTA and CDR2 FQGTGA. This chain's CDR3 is CASSPAAPAGEPFF. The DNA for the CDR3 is TGTGCCAGCAGCCCTGCAGCGCCCGCCGGGGAGCCGTTTTTT.

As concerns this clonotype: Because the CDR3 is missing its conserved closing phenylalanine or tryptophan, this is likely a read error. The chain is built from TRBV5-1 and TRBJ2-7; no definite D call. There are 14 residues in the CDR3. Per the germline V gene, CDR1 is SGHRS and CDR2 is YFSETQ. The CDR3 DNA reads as TGTGCCAGCAGCTTGGCTTGGTTTACCCACGAGCAGTACTTA. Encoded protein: CASSLAWFTHEQYL.

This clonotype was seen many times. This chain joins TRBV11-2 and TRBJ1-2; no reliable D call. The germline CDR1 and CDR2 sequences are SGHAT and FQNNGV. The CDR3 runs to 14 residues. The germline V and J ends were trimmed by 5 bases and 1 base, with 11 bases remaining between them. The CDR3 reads CASSPSQINYGYTF. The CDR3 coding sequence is TGTGCCAGCAGCCCATCCCAGATTAACTATGGCTACACCTTC.

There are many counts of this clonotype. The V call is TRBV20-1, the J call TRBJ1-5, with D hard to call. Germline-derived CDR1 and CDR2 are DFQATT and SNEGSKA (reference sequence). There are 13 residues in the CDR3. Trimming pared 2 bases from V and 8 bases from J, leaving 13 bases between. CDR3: CSARTDGDKPQHF. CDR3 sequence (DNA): TGCAGTGCTAGAACGGACGGAGACAAGCCCCAGCATTTT.

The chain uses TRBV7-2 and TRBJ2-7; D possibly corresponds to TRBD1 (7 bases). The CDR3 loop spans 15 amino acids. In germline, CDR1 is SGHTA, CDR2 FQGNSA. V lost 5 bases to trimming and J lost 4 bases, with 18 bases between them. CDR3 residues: CASSPLAGGKYEQYF. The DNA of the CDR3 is TGTGCCAGCAGCCCCCTGGCAGGGGGGAAATACGAGCAGTACTTC.

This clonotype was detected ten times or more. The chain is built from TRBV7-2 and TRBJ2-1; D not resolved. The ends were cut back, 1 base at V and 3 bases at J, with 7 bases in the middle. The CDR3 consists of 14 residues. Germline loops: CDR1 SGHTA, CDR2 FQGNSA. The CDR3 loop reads CASSLEGSYNEQFF. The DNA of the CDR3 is TGTGCCAGCAGCTTAGAGGGCAGCTACAATGAGCAGTTCTTC.

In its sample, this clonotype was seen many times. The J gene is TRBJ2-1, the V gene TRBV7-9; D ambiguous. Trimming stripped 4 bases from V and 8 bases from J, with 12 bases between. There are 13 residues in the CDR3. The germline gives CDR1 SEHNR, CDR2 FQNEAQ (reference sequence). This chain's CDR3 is CASSSYGDYEQFF. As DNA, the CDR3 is TGTGCCAGCAGCTCGTACGGTGACTATGAGCAGTTCTTC.

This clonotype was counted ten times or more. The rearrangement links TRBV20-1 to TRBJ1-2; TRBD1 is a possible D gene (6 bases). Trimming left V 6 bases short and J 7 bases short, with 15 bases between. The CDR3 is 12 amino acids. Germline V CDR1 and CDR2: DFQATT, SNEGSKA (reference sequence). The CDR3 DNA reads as TGCAGTGCCGGACGGGGGGCGCTTGGCTACACCTTC. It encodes CSAGRGALGYTF.

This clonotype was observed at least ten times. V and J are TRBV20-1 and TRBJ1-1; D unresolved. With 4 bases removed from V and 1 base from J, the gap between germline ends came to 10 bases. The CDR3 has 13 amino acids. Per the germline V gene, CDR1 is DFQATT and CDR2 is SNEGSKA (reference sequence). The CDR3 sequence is CSATQTANTEAFF. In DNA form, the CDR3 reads TGCAGTGCTACCCAGACGGCGAACACTGAAGCTTTCTTT.

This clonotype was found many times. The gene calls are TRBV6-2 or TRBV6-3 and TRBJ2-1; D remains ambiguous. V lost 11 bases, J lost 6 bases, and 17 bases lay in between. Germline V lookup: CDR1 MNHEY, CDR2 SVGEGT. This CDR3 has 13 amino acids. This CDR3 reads CASSKSVRNEQFF. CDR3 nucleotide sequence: TGTGCCTCCTCCAAGTCGGTTCGCAATGAGCAGTTCTTC.

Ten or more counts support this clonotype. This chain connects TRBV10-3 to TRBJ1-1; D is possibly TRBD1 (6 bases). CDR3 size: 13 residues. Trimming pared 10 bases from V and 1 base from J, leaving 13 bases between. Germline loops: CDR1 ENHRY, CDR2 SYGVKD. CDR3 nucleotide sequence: TGTGCCAGCGTAACAGGGTCGAACACTGAAGCTTTCTTT. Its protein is CASVTGSNTEAFF.

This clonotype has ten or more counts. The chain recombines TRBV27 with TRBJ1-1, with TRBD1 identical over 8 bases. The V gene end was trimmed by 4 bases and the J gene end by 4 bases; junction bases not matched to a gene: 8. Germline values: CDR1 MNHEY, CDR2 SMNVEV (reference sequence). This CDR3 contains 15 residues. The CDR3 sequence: CASSSDRVVSTEAFF. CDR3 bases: TGTGCCAGCAGTTCGGACAGGGTCGTTTCCACTGAAGCTTTCTTT.

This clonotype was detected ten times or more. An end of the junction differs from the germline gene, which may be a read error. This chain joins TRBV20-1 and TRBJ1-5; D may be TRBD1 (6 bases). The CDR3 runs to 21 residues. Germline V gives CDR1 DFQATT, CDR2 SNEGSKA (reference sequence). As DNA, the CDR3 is TGCAGTGCAAGAGGGGGTCGGTTGTTTACAGGGAAGTCGGATAGCAATCAGCCCCAGCATTTT. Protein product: CSARGGRLFTGKSDSNQPQHF.

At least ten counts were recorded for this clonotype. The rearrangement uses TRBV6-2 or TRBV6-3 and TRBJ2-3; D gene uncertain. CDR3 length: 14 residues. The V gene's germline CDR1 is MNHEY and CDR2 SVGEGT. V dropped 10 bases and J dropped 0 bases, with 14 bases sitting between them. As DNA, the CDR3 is TGTGCCACCAACGACCTGCGTAGCACAGATACGCAGTATTTT. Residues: CATNDLRSTDTQYF.

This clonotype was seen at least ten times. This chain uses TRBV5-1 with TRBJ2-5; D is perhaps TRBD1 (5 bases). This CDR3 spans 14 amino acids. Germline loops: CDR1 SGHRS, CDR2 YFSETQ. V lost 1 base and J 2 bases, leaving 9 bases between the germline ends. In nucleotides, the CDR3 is TGCGCCAGCAGCTTGTTTGCAGGGCAAGAGACCCAGTACTTC. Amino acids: CASSLFAGQETQYF.